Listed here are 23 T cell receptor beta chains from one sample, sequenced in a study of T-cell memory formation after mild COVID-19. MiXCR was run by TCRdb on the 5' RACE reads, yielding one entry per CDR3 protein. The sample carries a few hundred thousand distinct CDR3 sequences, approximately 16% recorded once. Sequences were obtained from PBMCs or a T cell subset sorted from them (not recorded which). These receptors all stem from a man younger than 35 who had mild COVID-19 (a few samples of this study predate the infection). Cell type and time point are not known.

CDR3 region: CSVMTRTGNEQFF. The CDR3 DNA reads as TGCAGCGTTATGACCAGGACGGGCAATGAGCAGTTCTTC. The chain employs TRBV29-1 and TRBJ2-1; D gene uncertain. V was trimmed by 5 bases and J by 6 bases, leaving 14 bases between them. Germline values: CDR1 SQVTM, CDR2 ANQGSEA. The CDR3 is 13 residues long.

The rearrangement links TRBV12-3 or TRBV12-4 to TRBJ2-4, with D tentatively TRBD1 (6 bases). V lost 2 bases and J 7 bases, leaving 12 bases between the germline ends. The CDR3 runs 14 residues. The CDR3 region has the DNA TGTGCCAGCAGTTTACCAGGGGCGCGGAACATTCAGTACTTC. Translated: CASSLPGARNIQYF.

The CDR3 DNA reads as TGTGCCATCAGTGGCCAGCAGAGCAATCAGCCCCAGCATTTT. Residues: CAISGQQSNQPQHF. The chain joins TRBV10-3 to TRBJ1-5; D is unresolved. This CDR3 region has 14 residues. Germline assignment: CDR1 ENHRY and CDR2 SYGVKD. V lost 4 bases and J lost 1, with 8 bases in between.

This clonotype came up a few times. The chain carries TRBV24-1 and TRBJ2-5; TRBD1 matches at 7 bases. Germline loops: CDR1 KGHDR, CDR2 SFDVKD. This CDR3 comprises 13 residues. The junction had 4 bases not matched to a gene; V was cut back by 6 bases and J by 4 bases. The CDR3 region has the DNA TGTGCCACCAGTCCGGGACAGCGAGAGACCCAGTACTTC. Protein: CATSPGQRETQYF.

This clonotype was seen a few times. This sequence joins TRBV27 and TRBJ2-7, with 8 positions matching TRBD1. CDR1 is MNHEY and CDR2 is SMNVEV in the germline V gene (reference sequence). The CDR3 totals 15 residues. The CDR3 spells CASSSGDRIPYEQYV. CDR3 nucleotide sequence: TGTGCCAGCAGTTCGGGGGACAGGATTCCCTATGAGCAGTACGTC.

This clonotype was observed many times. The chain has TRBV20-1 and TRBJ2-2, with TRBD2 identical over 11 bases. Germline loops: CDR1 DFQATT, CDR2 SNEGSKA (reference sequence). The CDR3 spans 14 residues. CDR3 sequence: CKHRLAGNTGELFF. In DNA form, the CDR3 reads TGCAAACACCGACTAGCGGGAAACACCGGGGAGCTGTTTTTT.

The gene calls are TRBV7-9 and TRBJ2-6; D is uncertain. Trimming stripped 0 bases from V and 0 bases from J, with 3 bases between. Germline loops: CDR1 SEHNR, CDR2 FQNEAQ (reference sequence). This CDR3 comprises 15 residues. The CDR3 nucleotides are TGTGCCAGCAGCTTAGCCTCCTCTGGGGCCAACGTCCTGACTTTC. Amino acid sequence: CASSLASSGANVLTF.

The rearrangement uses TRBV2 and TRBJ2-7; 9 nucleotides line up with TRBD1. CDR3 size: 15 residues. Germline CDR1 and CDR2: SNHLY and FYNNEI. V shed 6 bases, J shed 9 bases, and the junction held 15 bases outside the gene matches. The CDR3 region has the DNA TGTGCCAGCAGGGACTTCGGGACAGGGTATGGTGGGCAGTACGTC. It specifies CASRDFGTGYGGQYV.

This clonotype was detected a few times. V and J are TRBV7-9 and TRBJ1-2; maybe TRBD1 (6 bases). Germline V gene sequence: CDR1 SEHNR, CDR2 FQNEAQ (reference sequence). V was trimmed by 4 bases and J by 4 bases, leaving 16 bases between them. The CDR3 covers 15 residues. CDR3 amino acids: CASSSDRDIVYGYTF. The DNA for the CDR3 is TGTGCCAGCAGCTCAGACCGGGACATAGTCTATGGCTACACCTTC.

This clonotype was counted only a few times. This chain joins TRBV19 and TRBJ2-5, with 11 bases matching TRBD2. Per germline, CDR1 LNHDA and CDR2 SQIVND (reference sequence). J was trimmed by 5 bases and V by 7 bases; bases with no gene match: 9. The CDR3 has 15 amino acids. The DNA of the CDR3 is TGTGCCAGTACCCGAATAGCGGGGGGGCACGAGACCCAGTACTTC. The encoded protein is CASTRIAGGHETQYF. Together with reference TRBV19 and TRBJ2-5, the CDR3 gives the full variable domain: DGGITQSPKYLFRKEGQNVTLSCEQNLNHDAMYWYRQDPGQGLRLIYYSQIVNDFQKGDIAEGYSVSREKKESFPLTVTSAQKNPTAFYLCASTRIAGGHETQYFGPGTRLLVL.

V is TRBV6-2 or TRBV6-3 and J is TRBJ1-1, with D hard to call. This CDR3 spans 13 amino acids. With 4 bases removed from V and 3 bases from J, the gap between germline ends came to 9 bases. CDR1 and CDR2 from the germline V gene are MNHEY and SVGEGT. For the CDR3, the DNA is TGTGCCAGCAGTTCGCGCCCCCACACTGAAGCTTTCTTT. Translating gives CASSSRPHTEAFF.

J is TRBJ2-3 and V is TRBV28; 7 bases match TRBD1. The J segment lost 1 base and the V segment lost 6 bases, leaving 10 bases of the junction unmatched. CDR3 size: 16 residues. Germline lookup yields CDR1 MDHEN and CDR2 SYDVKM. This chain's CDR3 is CASRKTTGYGTDTQYF. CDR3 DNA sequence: TGTGCCAGCAGGAAAACGACAGGGTACGGCACAGATACGCAGTATTTT.

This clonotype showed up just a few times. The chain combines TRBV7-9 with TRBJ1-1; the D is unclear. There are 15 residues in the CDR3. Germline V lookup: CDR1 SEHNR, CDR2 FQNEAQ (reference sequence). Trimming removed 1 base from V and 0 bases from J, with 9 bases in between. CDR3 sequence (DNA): TGTGCCAGCAGCTTAGAGGCAAAGATGAACACTGAAGCTTTCTTT. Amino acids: CASSLEAKMNTEAFF.

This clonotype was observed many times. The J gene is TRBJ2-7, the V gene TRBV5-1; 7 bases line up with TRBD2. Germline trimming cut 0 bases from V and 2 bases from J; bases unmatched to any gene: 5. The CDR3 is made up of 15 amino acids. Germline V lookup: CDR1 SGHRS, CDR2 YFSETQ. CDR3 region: CASSLDPGGPYEQYF. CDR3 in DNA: TGCGCCAGCAGCTTGGATCCGGGAGGACCCTACGAGCAGTACTTC.

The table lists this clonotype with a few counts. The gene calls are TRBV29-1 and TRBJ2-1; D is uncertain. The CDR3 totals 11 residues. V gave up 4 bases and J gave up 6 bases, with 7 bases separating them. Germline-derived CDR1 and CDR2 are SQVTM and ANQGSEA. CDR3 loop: CSVATGNEQFF. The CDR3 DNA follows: TGCAGCGTTGCTACGGGCAATGAGCAGTTCTTC.

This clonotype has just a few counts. The CDR3 DNA reads TGCGCCAGCAGTCAGGACAGCGGGGCCAAAAACATTCAGTACTTC. It codes for CASSQDSGAKNIQYF. This rearrangement joins TRBV5-1 to TRBJ2-4, with D perhaps being TRBD1 or TRBD2 (6 bases each). This CDR3 contains 15 residues. The germline gives CDR1 SGHRS, CDR2 YFSETQ. Trimming left V 5 bases short and J 1 base short, with 13 bases between.

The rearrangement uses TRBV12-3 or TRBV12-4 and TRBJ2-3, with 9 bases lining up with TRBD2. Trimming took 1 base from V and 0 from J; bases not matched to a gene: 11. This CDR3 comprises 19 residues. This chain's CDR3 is CASSLDHQRGVPSTDTQYF. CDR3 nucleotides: TGTGCCAGCAGTTTAGACCACCAGCGGGGGGTTCCCAGCACAGATACGCAGTATTTT.

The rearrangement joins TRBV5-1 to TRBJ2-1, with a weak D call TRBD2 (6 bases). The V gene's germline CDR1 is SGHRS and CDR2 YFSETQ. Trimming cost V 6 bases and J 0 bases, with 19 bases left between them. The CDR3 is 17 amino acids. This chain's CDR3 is CASNPGGASGSYNEQFF. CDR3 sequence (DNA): TGCGCCAGCAATCCTGGCGGGGCCTCGGGCTCCTACAATGAGCAGTTCTTC.

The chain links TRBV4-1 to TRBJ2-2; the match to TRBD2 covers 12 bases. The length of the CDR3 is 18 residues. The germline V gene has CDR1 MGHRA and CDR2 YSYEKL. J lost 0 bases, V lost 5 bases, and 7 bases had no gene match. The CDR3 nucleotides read TGCGCCAGCAGCGCCCAACTAGCGGGGGGAACGAACACCGGGGAGCTGTTTTTT. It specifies CASSAQLAGGTNTGELFF.

The CDR3 nucleotides read TGCAGTGCTAGAGATTTAGGACCGGTTAATGAAAAACTGTTTTTT. This sequence encodes CSARDLGPVNEKLFF. The rearrangement joins TRBV20-1 to TRBJ1-4; D remains unclear. CDR3 length: 15 amino acids. Trimming cost V 0 bases and J 4 bases, with 12 bases left between them. CDR1 is DFQATT and CDR2 is SNEGSKA in the germline V gene (reference sequence).

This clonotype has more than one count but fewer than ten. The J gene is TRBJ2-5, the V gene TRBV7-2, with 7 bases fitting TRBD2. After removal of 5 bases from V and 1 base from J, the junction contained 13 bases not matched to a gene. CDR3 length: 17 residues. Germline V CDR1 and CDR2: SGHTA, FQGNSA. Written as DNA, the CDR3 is TGTGCCAGCAGCCCCACCCCGCTGATAGCGGGCCAAGAGACCCAGTACTTC. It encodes CASSPTPLIAGQETQYF.

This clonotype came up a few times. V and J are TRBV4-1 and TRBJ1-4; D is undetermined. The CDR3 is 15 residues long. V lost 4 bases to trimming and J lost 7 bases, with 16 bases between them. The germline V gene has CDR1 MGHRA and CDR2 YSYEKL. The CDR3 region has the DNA TGCGCCAGCAGCCCGCATGTGGGCTCGGGTGAAAAACTGTTTTTT. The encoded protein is CASSPHVGSGEKLFF.

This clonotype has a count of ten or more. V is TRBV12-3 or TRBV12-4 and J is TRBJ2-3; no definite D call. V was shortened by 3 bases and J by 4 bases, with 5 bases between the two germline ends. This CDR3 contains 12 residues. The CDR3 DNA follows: TGTGCCAGCAGTTTTCGCTCAGATACGCAGTATTTT. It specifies CASSFRSDTQYF.